Presented here are 27 T cell receptor beta chains from one specimen sequenced in a study of T cells in Graves' hyperthyroidism and ophthalmopathy. It was RNA transcripts that yielded the amplified TCR beta CDR3 regions. Using the HTBI primer set, a first-round RT-PCR was run on the TCR CDR3. A single record per CDR3 protein comes from TCRdb applying MiXCR to the multiplex PCR reads. Among 490,000 or so distinct CDR3 sequences listed, about 20% were seen once. What was sequenced was blood. All receptors come from a woman in her seventies with Graves' ophthalmopathy.

This chain uses TRBV2 with TRBJ2-7; tentative D call: TRBD1 (5 bases). Germline V gene lookup returns CDR1 SNHLY and CDR2 FYNNEI. The CDR3 has 14 residues. The ends were cut back, 5 bases at V and 5 bases at J, with 16 bases in the middle. CDR3 protein: CASSHRPRSNEQYF. DNA of the CDR3: TGTGCCAGCAGTCACAGGCCACGGAGCAACGAGCAGTACTTC.

In this sample, this clonotype turned up a few times. The chain employs TRBV9 and TRBJ2-3; TRBD2 matches at 13 bases. Germline CDR1 is SGDLS and CDR2 is YYNGEE. Trimming removed 3 bases from V and 3 bases from J; junction bases left unmatched: 13. CDR3 length: 19 amino acids. The DNA of the CDR3 is TGTGCCAGCAGCGCGGGACTAGCGGGACTACGAGGTGGAACAGATACGCAGTATTTT. Protein product: CASSAGLAGLRGGTDTQYF.

This clonotype appeared a few times. The chain joins TRBV28 to TRBJ1-1; D not certain. This CDR3 comprises 13 residues. Germline values: CDR1 MDHEN, CDR2 SYDVKM. V was cut by 5 bases and J by 13 bases, with 20 bases left in between. This CDR3 is CASSTPAGEEVFF. CDR3 sequence (DNA): TGTGCCAGCAGTACCCCGGCTGGGGAAGAGGTTTTCTTT.

This chain connects TRBV25-1 to TRBJ2-7, with D unclear. V dropped 0 bases and J dropped 0 bases, with 6 bases sitting between them. The CDR3 totals 14 residues. CDR1 is MGHDK, CDR2 SYGVNS, per germline. CDR3 coding DNA: TGTGCCAGCAGTGAATATCCTACCTCCTACGAGCAGTACTTC. Translation gives CASSEYPTSYEQYF.

This clonotype turned up a few times. The chain has TRBV20-1 and TRBJ1-1; D ambiguous. From germline, CDR1 is DFQATT and CDR2 SNEGSKA (reference sequence). Trimming stripped 3 bases from V and 4 bases from J, with 6 bases between. The CDR3 loop spans 11 amino acids. Here the CDR3 DNA reads TGCAGTGCTAGCGGGAGCACTGAAGCTTTCTTT. It codes for CSASGSTEAFF.

This clonotype was detected ten times or more. The chain joins TRBV6-1 to TRBJ2-7; 9 positions match TRBD2. V trimming: 6 bases; J trimming: 6 bases; junction bases outside the gene matches: 24. Germline assignment: CDR1 MNHNS and CDR2 SASEGT. The CDR3 totals 19 residues. The chain's CDR3 is CASSDIVTPRASGKPEQYF. CDR3 sequence (DNA): TGTGCCAGCAGCGATATCGTAACTCCCCGGGCTAGCGGGAAACCCGAGCAGTACTTC.

This clonotype was seen only a few times. The rearrangement joins TRBV7-9 to TRBJ2-7; 7 bases align to TRBD2. The trim removed 0 bases at V and 4 bases at J, leaving 6 bases unmatched. CDR1 and CDR2 (germline): SEHNR, FQNEAQ (reference sequence). The CDR3 spans 15 residues. The CDR3 region is CASSLAGAAGYEQYF. The CDR3 nucleotides are TGTGCCAGCAGCTTAGCTGGGGCAGCGGGATACGAGCAGTACTTC.

This clonotype was observed a few times. The chain is built from TRBV5-8 and TRBJ1-2; D gene uncertain. The CDR3 is made up of 11 amino acids. CDR1 and CDR2 (germline): SGHTS, YDEGEE. V dropped 0 bases and J dropped 7 bases, with 4 bases sitting between them. The CDR3 region is CASSLVGGYTF. As DNA, the CDR3 is TGTGCCAGCAGCTTGGTTGGTGGCTACACCTTC. The full variable domain, with the rest looked up from reference TRBV5-8 and TRBJ1-2, is EAGVTQSPTHLIKTRGQQATLRCSPISGHTSVYWYQQALGLGLQFLLWYDEGEERNRGNFPPRFSGRQFPNYSSELNVNALELEDSALYLCASSLVGGYTFGSGTRLTVV.

V and J are TRBV5-1 and TRBJ1-1; 10 nucleotides align to TRBD1. Germline V gene sequence: CDR1 SGHRS, CDR2 YFSETQ. J gave up 4 bases and V 2 bases, and 8 bases lay outside the gene matches. The length of the CDR3 is 16 residues. The CDR3 protein is CASSFGTGVEVTEAFF. In DNA form, the CDR3 reads TGCGCCAGCAGCTTCGGGACAGGGGTTGAGGTCACTGAAGCTTTCTTT.

This clonotype was found a few times. The chain employs TRBV6-2 or TRBV6-3 and TRBJ2-7, with 13 bases identical to TRBD2. The CDR3 covers 16 residues. CDR1 is MNHEY and CDR2 is SVGEGT in the germline V gene. Germline trimming cut 4 bases from V and 2 bases from J; bases unmatched to any gene: 5. CDR3 sequence reads: CASSSGTSGEAYEQYF. Written as DNA, the CDR3 is TGTGCCAGCAGTTCCGGGACTAGCGGGGAAGCCTACGAGCAGTACTTC.

V and J are TRBV20-1 and TRBJ2-7; TRBD1 might be the D (6 bases). This CDR3 has 15 amino acids. The germline CDR1 and CDR2 sequences are DFQATT and SNEGSKA (reference sequence). The V end was cut by 6 bases, the J end by 0 bases, with 18 bases between. The CDR3 DNA follows: TGCAGTGCCACTGGGCCCAGGGGTCTCTCCTACGAGCAGTACTTC. Translation gives CSATGPRGLSYEQYF.

Many counts were recorded for this clonotype. The rearrangement links TRBV28 to TRBJ2-1, with 7 bases fitting TRBD2. The CDR3 is 15 residues long. V lost 4 bases and J lost 8; bases outside the gene matches: 11. CDR1 is MDHEN and CDR2 is SYDVKM in the germline V gene. CDR3 protein: CASSSAGDLGDEQFF. Here the CDR3 DNA reads TGTGCCAGCAGTTCTGCGGGAGACTTGGGTGATGAGCAGTTCTTC.

In its sample, this clonotype was seen many times. The chain recombines TRBV7-3 with TRBJ1-1; 10 nucleotides match TRBD1. From germline, CDR1 is SGHTA and CDR2 FQGTGA. CDR3 length: 14 amino acids. J gave up 7 bases and V 6 bases, and 8 bases lay outside the gene matches. The CDR3 sequence: CASSPDRGSNEAFF. CDR3 coding DNA: TGTGCCAGCAGTCCGGACAGGGGGTCCAATGAAGCTTTCTTT.

The table lists this clonotype with a few counts. The genes are TRBV11-1 and TRBJ2-1; 9 bases line up with TRBD2. The V and J ends lost 3 bases and 8 bases, in that order; junction bases with no gene match: 11. This CDR3 contains 16 residues. Germline CDR1 and CDR2: SGHAT and FQDESV (reference sequence). The CDR3 loop is CASSFRTSAGGDEQFF. The CDR3 DNA sequence: TGTGCCAGCAGCTTTAGGACTAGCGCGGGTGGGGATGAGCAGTTCTTC.

V gene TRBV3-1 combines with J gene TRBJ2-3; the D gene is possibly TRBD2 (6 bases). Germline lookup yields CDR1 LGHDT and CDR2 YNNKEL (reference sequence). Trimming took 0 bases from V and 8 from J, leaving 15 bases between them. The CDR3 runs 15 residues. Here the CDR3 reads CASSQDSVTSATQYF. The DNA of the CDR3 is TGTGCCAGCAGCCAAGATTCTGTGACTAGTGCTACGCAGTATTTT.

The chain carries TRBV28 and TRBJ1-1; D unresolved. The germline gives CDR1 MDHEN, CDR2 SYDVKM. The germline V and J ends were trimmed by 5 bases and 8 bases, with 15 bases remaining between them. The CDR3 is 13 amino acids. CDR3 protein: CASSPPAKVEAFF. In nucleotides, the CDR3 is TGTGCCAGCAGTCCCCCCGCTAAGGTGGAAGCTTTCTTT.

This clonotype was counted many times. V is TRBV7-2 and J is TRBJ2-1; tentatively, D is TRBD2 (5 bases). The CDR3 runs 14 residues. Germline CDR1 is SGHTA and CDR2 is FQGNSA. V gave up 3 bases and J gave up 6 bases, with 12 bases separating them. This chain's CDR3 is CASSFYQAGNEQFF. The CDR3 DNA reads as TGTGCCAGCAGCTTTTACCAGGCGGGCAATGAGCAGTTCTTC. Using reference TRBV7-2 and TRBJ2-1 for the parts outside the CDR3, the full variable domain is GAGVSQSPSNKVTEKGKDVELRCDPISGHTALYWYRQSLGQGLEFLIYFQGNSAPDKSGLPSDRFSAERTGGSVSTLTIQRTQQEDSAVYLCASSFYQAGNEQFFGPGTRLTVL.

The rearrangement joins TRBV12-3 or TRBV12-4 to TRBJ1-2, with D possibly TRBD1 on 6 matching bases. V was trimmed by 6 bases and J by 0 bases, leaving 17 bases between them. The CDR3 consists of 16 residues. CDR3 amino acids: CASSSLRDTTNYGYTF. The CDR3 coding sequence is TGTGCCAGCAGCTCCCTCCGGGACACTACTAACTATGGCTACACCTTC.

This clonotype occurred a few times. The V and J genes are TRBV20-1 and TRBJ2-3; either TRBD1 or TRBD2 may supply D (6 bases each). The V gene's germline CDR1 is DFQATT and CDR2 SNEGSKA (reference sequence). The CDR3 extends over 13 amino acids. The ends were cut back, 2 bases at V and 4 bases at J, with 10 bases in the middle. CDR3 nucleotide sequence: TGCAGTGCTAGAATTGGGGGGCCAGATACGCAGTATTTT. Translating it yields CSARIGGPDTQYF.

This clonotype was detected ten times or more. V and J are TRBV3-1 and TRBJ1-3; the D gene is possibly TRBD1 (5 bases). CDR1 and CDR2 from the germline V gene are LGHDT and YNNKEL (reference sequence). V was pared by 0 bases and J by 0 bases, with 18 bases between. The CDR3 runs 19 residues. CDR3 nucleotide sequence: TGTGCCAGCAGCCAAGACCCTAACCCTCGAGGGACCTCTGGAAACACCATATATTTT. Its protein product is CASSQDPNPRGTSGNTIYF.

This clonotype was seen only a few times. The chain carries TRBV6-2 or TRBV6-3 and TRBJ1-2; a possible D gene is TRBD1 (6 bases). CDR1 and CDR2 (germline): MNHEY, SVGEGT. Between the trimmed V and J ends, which lost 6 bases and 7 bases, there was a span of 15 bases. The CDR3 covers 13 residues. Here the CDR3 reads CASRDGQLAGYTF. Here the CDR3 DNA reads TGTGCCAGCAGGGATGGACAGTTGGCTGGCTACACCTTC.

V and J are TRBV5-5 and TRBJ2-1; D might be TRBD1 or TRBD2, each matching 6 bases. This CDR3 is built from 14 residues. Looked up from germline, CDR1 is SGHKS and CDR2 is YYEKEE (reference sequence). V was clipped by 1 base and J by 6 bases, with 11 bases between them. The CDR3 nucleotides are TGTGCCAGCAGCTTGAGAGGGGGGTTCAATGAGCAGTTCTTC. Its translation is CASSLRGGFNEQFF. Together with reference TRBV5-5 and TRBJ2-1, the CDR3 gives the full variable domain: DAGVTQSPTHLIKTRGQQVTLRCSPISGHKSVSWYQQVLGQGPQFIFQYYEKEERGRGNFPDRFSARQFPNYSSELNVNALLLGDSALYLCASSLRGGFNEQFFGPGTRLTVL.

This chain joins TRBV5-1 and TRBJ2-7; the D is unclear. The V gene lost 0 bases and the J gene lost 6 bases, with 7 bases spanning the gap. The CDR3 has 12 amino acids. Germline assignment: CDR1 SGHRS and CDR2 YFSETQ. CDR3 residues: CASSLERSEQYF. The CDR3 coding sequence is TGCGCCAGCAGCTTGGAACGCAGCGAGCAGTACTTC.

This clonotype was picked up a small number of times. The rearrangement uses TRBV28 and TRBJ2-6; D is ambiguous. V lost 9 bases to trimming and J lost 0 bases, with 9 bases between them. Germline assignment: CDR1 MDHEN and CDR2 SYDVKM. This CDR3 has 14 residues. CDR3 loop: CASRQISGANVLTF. DNA for the CDR3: TGTGCCAGTCGGCAGATCTCTGGGGCCAACGTCCTGACTTTC.

The chain combines TRBV11-2 with TRBJ1-6; a possible D gene is TRBD1 (5 bases). The CDR3 contains 15 residues. V lost 0 bases, J lost 8 bases, and 11 bases lay in between. CDR1 is SGHAT and CDR2 is FQNNGV in the germline V gene. Here the CDR3 DNA reads TGTGCCAGCAGCTTAGAATGGGACTCTTATTCACCCCTCCACTTT. Amino acids: CASSLEWDSYSPLHF. The variable domain in full, with the rest retrieved from reference TRBV11-2 and TRBJ1-6, is EAGVAQSPRYKIIEKRQSVAFWCNPISGHATLYWYQQILGQGPKLLIQFQNNGVVDDSQLPKDRFSAERLKGVDSTLKIQPAKLEDSAVYLCASSLEWDSYSPLHFGNGTRLTVT.

This clonotype was detected ten times or more. The genes are TRBV6-1 and TRBJ1-1, with D uncertain. Germline CDR1 is MNHNS and CDR2 is SASEGT. The V gene lost 7 bases and the J gene lost 0 bases, with 6 bases spanning the gap. CDR3 length equals 12 residues. CDR3 protein: CASILMNTEAFF. CDR3 bases: TGTGCCAGCATCCTTATGAACACTGAAGCTTTCTTT.

The table lists this clonotype with a few counts. J is TRBJ1-1 and V is TRBV19, with D possibly TRBD1 on 5 matching bases. This CDR3 is 15 amino acids long. Trimming took off 7 bases at V and 3 bases at J, with 18 bases between the two ends. The germline gives CDR1 LNHDA, CDR2 SQIVND (reference sequence). The CDR3 region is CASILGDGMHTEAFF. The CDR3 DNA reads TGTGCCAGTATATTGGGGGACGGTATGCACACTGAAGCTTTCTTT.